This section outlines one T cell receptor (beta chain) sequence together with its context. No antigen is known for it. The CDR3 consists of 15 residues. Unmatched junction bases numbered 4, after V lost 4 bases and J lost 0 bases. Germline-derived CDR1 and CDR2 are SGHTA and FQGNSA. The sample originates from a study of chemoradiotherapy in HPV16-positive cancers. The assay was immunoSEQ multiplex PCR, and TCRdb's table has in-frame clones only and misses some. The table has over 8,000 clones, approximately 70% seen once. Study observations and caveats: HPV-responsive T-cell expansion during chemoradiotherapy was linked to improved recurrence-free survival in HPV16-positive patients.

The V gene is TRBV7-2, the J gene TRBJ1-1, with 8 bases fitting TRBD1. This sequence originates from a human donor with HPV-associated anogenital cancer. The specimen was obtained from a patient who underwent chemoradiotherapy. CDR3 coding DNA: TGTGCCAGCAGCTCCAGGACAGGGCTGAACACTGAAGCTTTCTTT. This sequence encodes CASSSRTGLNTEAFF. The whole variable domain, filled in from reference TRBV7-2 and TRBJ1-1, reads GAGVSQSPSNKVTEKGKDVELRCDPISGHTALYWYRQSLGQGLEFLIYFQGNSAPDKSGLPSDRFSAERTGGSVSTLTIQRTQQEDSAVYLCASSSRTGLNTEAFFGQGTRLTVV.